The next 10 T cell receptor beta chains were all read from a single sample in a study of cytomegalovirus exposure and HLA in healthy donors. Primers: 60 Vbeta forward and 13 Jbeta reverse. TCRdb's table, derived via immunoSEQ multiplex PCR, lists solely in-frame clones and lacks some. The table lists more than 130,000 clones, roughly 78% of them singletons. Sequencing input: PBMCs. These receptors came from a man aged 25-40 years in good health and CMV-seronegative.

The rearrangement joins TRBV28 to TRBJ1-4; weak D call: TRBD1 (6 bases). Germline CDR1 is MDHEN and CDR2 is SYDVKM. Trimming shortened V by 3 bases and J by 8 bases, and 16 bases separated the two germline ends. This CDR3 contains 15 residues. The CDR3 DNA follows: TGTGCCAGCAGTTTGGGCAGGGGCGAAGGGGAAAAACTGTTTTTT. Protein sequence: CASSLGRGEGEKLFF.

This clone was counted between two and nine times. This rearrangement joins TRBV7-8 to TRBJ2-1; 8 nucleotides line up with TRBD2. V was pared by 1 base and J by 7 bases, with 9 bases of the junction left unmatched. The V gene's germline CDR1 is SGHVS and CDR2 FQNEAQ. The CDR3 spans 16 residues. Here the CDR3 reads CASSLGVSGAGNEQFF. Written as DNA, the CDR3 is TGTGCCAGCAGCTTAGGTGTTAGCGGGGCTGGGAATGAGCAGTTCTTC.

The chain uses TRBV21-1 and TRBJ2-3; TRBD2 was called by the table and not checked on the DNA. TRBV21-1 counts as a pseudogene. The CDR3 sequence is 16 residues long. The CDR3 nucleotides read TGTGCCAGCAGTTTAAACGCGGGGACGGGTCCAGATACGCAGTATTTT. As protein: CASSLNAGTGPDTQYF.

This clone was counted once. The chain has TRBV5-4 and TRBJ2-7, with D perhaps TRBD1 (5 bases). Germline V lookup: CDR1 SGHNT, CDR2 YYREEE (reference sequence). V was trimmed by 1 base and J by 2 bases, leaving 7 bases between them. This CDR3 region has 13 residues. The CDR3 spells CASSLQGPYEQYF. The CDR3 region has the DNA TGTGCCAGCAGCTTGCAGGGTCCCTACGAGCAGTACTTC. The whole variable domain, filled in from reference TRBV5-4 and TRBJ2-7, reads ETGVTQSPTHLIKTRGQQVTLRCSSQSGHNTVSWYQQALGQGPQFIFQYYREEENGRGNFPPRFSGLQFPNYSSELNVNALELDDSALYLCASSLQGPYEQYFGPGTRLTVT.

CDR3 amino acids: CASSPGHPPYEQFF. The CDR3 bases are TGTGCCAGCAGTCCGGGACACCCCCCCTATGAGCAGTTCTTC. J is TRBJ2-1 and V is TRBV28; D may be TRBD1 (6 bases). Per germline, CDR1 MDHEN and CDR2 SYDVKM. Trimming took off 5 bases at V and 8 bases at J, with 16 bases between the two ends. The CDR3 consists of 14 residues.

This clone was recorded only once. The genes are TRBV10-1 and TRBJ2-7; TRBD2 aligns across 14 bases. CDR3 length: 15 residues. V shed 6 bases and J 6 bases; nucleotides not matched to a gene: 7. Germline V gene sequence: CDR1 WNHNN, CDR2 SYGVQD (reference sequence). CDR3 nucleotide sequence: TGCGCCAGCAGATCCGGGACTAGCGGGAGTACCGAGCAGTACTTC. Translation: CASRSGTSGSTEQYF.

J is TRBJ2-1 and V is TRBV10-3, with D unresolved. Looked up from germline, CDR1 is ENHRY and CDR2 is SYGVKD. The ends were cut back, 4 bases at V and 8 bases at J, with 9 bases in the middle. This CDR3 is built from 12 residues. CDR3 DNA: TGTGCCATCAGTGGTCTGAGTTATGAGCAGTTCTTC. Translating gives CAISGLSYEQFF.

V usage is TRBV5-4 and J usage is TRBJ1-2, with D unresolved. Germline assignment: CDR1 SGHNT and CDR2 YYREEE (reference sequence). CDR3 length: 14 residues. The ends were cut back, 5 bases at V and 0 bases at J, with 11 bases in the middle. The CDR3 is CASSLPGSNYGYTF. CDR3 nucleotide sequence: TGTGCCAGCAGTTTGCCGGGATCTAACTATGGCTACACCTTC.

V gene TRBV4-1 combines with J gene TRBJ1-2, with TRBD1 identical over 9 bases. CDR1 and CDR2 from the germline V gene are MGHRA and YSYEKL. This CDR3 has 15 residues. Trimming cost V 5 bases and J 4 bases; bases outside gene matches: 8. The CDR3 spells CASSSWTGEGYGYTF. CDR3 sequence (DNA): TGCGCCAGCAGCTCCTGGACAGGGGAGGGCTATGGCTACACCTTC.

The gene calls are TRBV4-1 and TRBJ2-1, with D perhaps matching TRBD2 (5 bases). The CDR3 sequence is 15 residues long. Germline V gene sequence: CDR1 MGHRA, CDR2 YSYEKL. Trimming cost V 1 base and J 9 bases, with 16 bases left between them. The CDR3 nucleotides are TGCGCCAGCAGCCAAGTTCGGGGAGCTGGCTCTGAGCAGTTCTTC. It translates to CASSQVRGAGSEQFF.